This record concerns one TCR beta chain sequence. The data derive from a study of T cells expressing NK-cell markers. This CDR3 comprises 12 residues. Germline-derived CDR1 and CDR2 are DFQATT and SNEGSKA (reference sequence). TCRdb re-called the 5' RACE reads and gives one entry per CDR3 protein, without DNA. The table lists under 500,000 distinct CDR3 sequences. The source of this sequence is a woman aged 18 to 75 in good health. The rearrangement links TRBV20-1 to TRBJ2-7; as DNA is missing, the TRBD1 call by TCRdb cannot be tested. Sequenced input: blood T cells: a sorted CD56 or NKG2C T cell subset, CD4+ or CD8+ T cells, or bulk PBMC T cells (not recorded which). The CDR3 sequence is CSAARDRYEQYF.